The sample holds one count of the clone carrying this T cell receptor (beta chain). Other DNA sequences within the sample encode an identical CDR3. The assay was run at deep level. Profiled with immunoSEQ multiplex PCR; TCRdb holds only in-frame clones, not every one. The sample shows roughly 1,000,000 clones, around 78% of them seen only once. Naive CD4+ cells were CD45RA-selected; the remaining cells were memory. This CDR3 spans 12 amino acids. J gave up 4 bases and V 8 bases, and 1 base lay outside the gene matches. Per germline, CDR1 SNHLY and CDR2 FYNNEI. This record comes from a study of shared clonotypes between healthy human individuals.

The specimen was memory CD4+ T cells from PBMCs. The sample's subset: CD45RA-negative fraction. The V and J genes are TRBV2 and TRBJ1-1, with 10 bases that match TRBD1. The sequence derives from a man younger than 30 in good health. Some clones in this sample may be carry-over from other donors' samples. Written as DNA, the CDR3 is TGTGCCAGCCGGGACAGGGGCACTGAAGCTTTCTTT. It specifies CASRDRGTEAFF.